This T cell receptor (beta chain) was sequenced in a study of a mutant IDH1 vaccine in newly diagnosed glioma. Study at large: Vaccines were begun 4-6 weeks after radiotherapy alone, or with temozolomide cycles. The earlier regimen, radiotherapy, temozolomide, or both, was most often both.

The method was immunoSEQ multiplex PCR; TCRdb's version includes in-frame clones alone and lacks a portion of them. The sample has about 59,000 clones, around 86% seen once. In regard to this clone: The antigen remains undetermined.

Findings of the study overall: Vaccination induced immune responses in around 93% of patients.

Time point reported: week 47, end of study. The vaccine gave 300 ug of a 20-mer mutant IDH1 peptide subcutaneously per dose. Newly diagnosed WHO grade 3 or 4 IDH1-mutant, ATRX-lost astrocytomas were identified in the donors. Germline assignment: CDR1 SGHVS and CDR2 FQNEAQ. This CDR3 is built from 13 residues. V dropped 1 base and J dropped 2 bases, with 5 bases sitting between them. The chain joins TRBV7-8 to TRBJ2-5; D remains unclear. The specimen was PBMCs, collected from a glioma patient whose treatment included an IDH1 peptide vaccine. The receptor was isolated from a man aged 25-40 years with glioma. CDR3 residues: CASSLVAQETQYF. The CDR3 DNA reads TGTGCCAGCAGCTTAGTGGCGCAAGAGACCCAGTACTTC.